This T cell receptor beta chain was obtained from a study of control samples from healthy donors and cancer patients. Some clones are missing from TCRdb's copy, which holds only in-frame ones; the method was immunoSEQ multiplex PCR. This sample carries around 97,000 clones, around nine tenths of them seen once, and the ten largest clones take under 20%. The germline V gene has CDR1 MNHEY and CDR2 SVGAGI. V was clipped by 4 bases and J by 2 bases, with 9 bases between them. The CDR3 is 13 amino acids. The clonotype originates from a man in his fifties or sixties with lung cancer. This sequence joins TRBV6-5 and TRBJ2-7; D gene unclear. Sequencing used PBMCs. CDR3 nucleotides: TGTGCCAGCAGTTCGGACCATACCTACGAGCAGTACTTC. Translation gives CASSSDHTYEQYF.